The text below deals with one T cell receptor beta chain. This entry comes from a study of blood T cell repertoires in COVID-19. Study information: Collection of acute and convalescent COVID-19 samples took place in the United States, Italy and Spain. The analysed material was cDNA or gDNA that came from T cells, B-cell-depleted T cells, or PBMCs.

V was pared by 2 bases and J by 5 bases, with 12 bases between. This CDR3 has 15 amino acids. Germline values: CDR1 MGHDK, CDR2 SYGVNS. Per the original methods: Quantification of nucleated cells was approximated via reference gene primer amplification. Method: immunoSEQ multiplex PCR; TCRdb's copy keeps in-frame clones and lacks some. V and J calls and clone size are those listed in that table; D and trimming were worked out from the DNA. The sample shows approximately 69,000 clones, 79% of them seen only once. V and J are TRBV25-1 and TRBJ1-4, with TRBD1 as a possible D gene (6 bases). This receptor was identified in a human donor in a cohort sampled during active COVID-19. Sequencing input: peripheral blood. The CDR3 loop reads CASSEIRGPNEKLFF. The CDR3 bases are TGTGCCAGCAGTGAAATCAGGGGTCCGAATGAAAAACTGTTTTTT.